Listed here are 18 T cell receptor beta chains from one sample, sequenced in a study of CD8 T cells in ankylosing spondylitis (dated by TCRdb to 2016 to 2017). General findings and caveats noted by the study authors: Blood from ankylosing spondylitis patients appeared to be characterized by a TCR beta motif made up of several highly homologous amino acid variants.

These receptors have no known antigen. To prepare the library, 5' RACE was applied. Sequenced on an Illumina HiSeq 2500. TCRdb reanalyzed the raw reads on its own, using fastp at Q25 for trimming and MiXCR for clone calling, and kept in-frame beta chains. Merged by CDR3 protein, the rows form single entries marked with the most common genes and DNA. Counted in this sample were more than 400,000 distinct CDR3 sequences; approximately 5.3% of them appeared once. The top ten constitute under 4.5% of the sample. The sample was blood, either unsorted or a sorted T cell fraction (not recorded which). These receptors came from a male donor with ankylosing spondylitis.

This clonotype was picked up many times. This sequence joins TRBV9 and TRBJ2-6; perhaps D is TRBD1 or TRBD2 (5 bases each). V was cut by 2 bases and J by 0 bases, with 6 bases left in between. The CDR3 loop spans 15 amino acids. The germline CDR1 and CDR2 sequences are SGDLS and YYNGEE. CDR3 amino acids: CASSVGVSGANVLTF. The DNA of the CDR3 is TGTGCCAGCAGCGTGGGGGTCTCTGGGGCCAACGTCCTGACTTTC.

This clonotype was seen ten or more times. The J gene is TRBJ2-7, the V gene TRBV25-1; the match to TRBD1 covers 8 bases. V gave up 7 bases and J gave up 6 bases; unmatched junction bases: 8. Germline CDR1 and CDR2: MGHDK and SYGVNS. The CDR3 consists of 13 residues. The CDR3 nucleotides read TGTGCCAGCACTGGGACAGGTCTTGGCGAGCAGTACTTC. Amino acids: CASTGTGLGEQYF.

This clonotype has ten or more counts. The CDR3 sequence is CATSRDLGHSPLHF. CDR3 in DNA: TGTGCCACCAGCAGAGATCTAGGGCATTCACCCCTCCACTTT. The rearrangement joins TRBV15 to TRBJ1-6; no definite D call. Germline CDR1 LNHNV, CDR2 YYDKDF (reference sequence). The ends were cut back, 0 bases at V and 8 bases at J, with 8 bases in the middle. This CDR3 comprises 14 residues.

Many counts were recorded for this clonotype. The genes are TRBV24-1 and TRBJ2-5, with no clear D. The CDR3 totals 13 residues. V lost 5 bases to trimming and J lost 5 bases, with 11 bases between them. Looked up from germline, CDR1 is KGHDR and CDR2 is SFDVKD. In nucleotides, the CDR3 is TGTGCCACCAGTGGGGCAGTTGTTGAGACCCAGTACTTC. It is translated as CATSGAVVETQYF.

The rearrangement links TRBV19 to TRBJ2-5; D unresolved. Per germline, CDR1 LNHDA and CDR2 SQIVND (reference sequence). V gave up 11 bases and J gave up 3 bases, with 16 bases separating them. The length of the CDR3 is 13 residues. CDR3 in amino acids: CASQGQDEETQYF. The CDR3 bases are TGTGCCTCCCAAGGGCAGGACGAAGAGACCCAGTACTTC.

This clonotype was detected only a few times. J is TRBJ1-4 and V is TRBV18; 8 positions match TRBD1. V dropped 3 bases and J dropped 8; count of bases not matched to a gene: 5. CDR1 is KGHSH and CDR2 is LQKENI in the germline V gene. The CDR3 covers 14 residues. The CDR3 DNA reads as TGTGCCAGCTCACCCCTAGACAGGGGCGAAAAACTGTTTTTT. It is translated as CASSPLDRGEKLFF.

This clonotype was picked up many times. The chain links TRBV7-9 to TRBJ1-1; 9 bases agree with TRBD1. V lost 8 bases, J lost 5 bases, and 6 bases stayed unmatched. From germline, CDR1 is SEHNR and CDR2 FQNEAQ (reference sequence). The CDR3 runs to 13 residues. The CDR3 reads CASHRQGETEAFF. CDR3 DNA sequence: TGTGCCAGCCACAGACAGGGGGAAACTGAAGCTTTCTTT.

This clonotype was recorded at least ten times. The V and J genes are TRBV5-1 and TRBJ1-1, with TRBD1 matching 7 bases. The CDR3 spans 14 residues. Germline CDR1 reads SGHRS; CDR2 reads YFSETQ. V trimming: 4 bases; J trimming: 3 bases; junction bases outside the gene matches: 6. The CDR3 loop is CASSATGVYTEAFF. CDR3 bases: TGCGCCAGCAGCGCCACAGGGGTGTACACTGAAGCTTTCTTT.

This clonotype was counted ten times or more. The V call is TRBV24-1, the J call TRBJ1-1; weak D call: TRBD1 (5 bases). V shed 3 bases and J shed 1 base, with 14 bases lying between them. The CDR3 has 16 amino acids. Germline loops: CDR1 KGHDR, CDR2 SFDVKD. The CDR3 loop is CATSDARDGKNTEAFF. CDR3 nucleotide sequence: TGTGCCACCAGTGATGCCCGGGACGGAAAGAACACTGAAGCTTTCTTT.

This clonotype appeared many times. The chain recombines TRBV24-1 with TRBJ2-3; TRBD2 aligns across 13 bases. V lost 4 bases and J lost 4; bases outside the gene matches: 10. The CDR3 runs to 18 residues. CDR1 is KGHDR and CDR2 is SFDVKD in the germline V gene. This chain's CDR3 is CATSDARQGLAGPDTQYF. The CDR3 nucleotides are TGTGCCACCAGTGACGCCAGGCAGGGACTAGCGGGACCAGATACGCAGTATTTT.

The chain combines TRBV7-2 with TRBJ2-5, with TRBD2 identical over 11 bases. CDR1 and CDR2 from the germline V gene are SGHTA and FQGNSA. The CDR3 is 16 residues long. V lost 3 bases to trimming and J lost 1 base; unmatched junction nucleotides: 4. The CDR3 protein is CASSFLAGGTQETQYF. CDR3 coding DNA: TGTGCCAGCAGCTTCCTAGCGGGGGGCACCCAAGAGACCCAGTACTTC.

This clonotype has ten or more counts. The chain joins TRBV7-9 to TRBJ2-1, with D possibly being TRBD2 (5 bases). Trimming took 3 bases from V and 0 from J, leaving 9 bases between them. Germline CDR1 is SEHNR and CDR2 is FQNEAQ (reference sequence). CDR3 length: 15 residues. CDR3 nucleotide sequence: TGTGCCAGCAGCTTTCCGGGGAGCTCCTACAATGAGCAGTTCTTC. This codes for CASSFPGSSYNEQFF.

This clonotype has at least ten counts. This chain links TRBV5-1 with TRBJ1-5; TRBD1 might be the D (6 bases). The CDR3 sequence is 14 residues long. Trimming left V 4 bases short and J 6 bases short, with 14 bases between. Germline V gene sequence: CDR1 SGHRS, CDR2 YFSETQ. The CDR3 bases are TGCGCCAGCAGCCTAGATGGGGGCGGTCAGCCCCAGCATTTT. The encoded protein is CASSLDGGGQPQHF.

This clonotype was counted at least ten times. The rearrangement links TRBV5-1 to TRBJ1-6, with TRBD1 matching over 7 bases. Germline lookup yields CDR1 SGHRS and CDR2 YFSETQ. CDR3 size: 15 residues. V lost 4 bases and J lost 12; bases outside the gene matches: 13. In DNA form, the CDR3 reads TGCGCCAGCAGCCCCGCCGGGACAGCGGCTGGACCCCTCCACTTT. It encodes CASSPAGTAAGPLHF.

This clonotype was seen many times. This chain's CDR3 is CASSRDVQGGYSYEQYF. The CDR3 DNA reads as TGCGCCAGCAGCCGAGACGTACAGGGAGGTTACTCCTACGAGCAGTACTTC. The chain combines TRBV4-3 with TRBJ2-7; D is possibly TRBD1 or TRBD2 (6 bases each). V was shortened by 4 bases and J by 0 bases, with 19 bases between the two germline ends. The CDR3 consists of 17 residues. CDR1 is LGHNA and CDR2 is YSLEER in the germline V gene.

This clonotype was found many times. The chain combines TRBV3-1 with TRBJ2-7, with D perhaps given as TRBD1 or TRBD2 (5 bases each). V was pared by 6 bases and J by 1 base, with 13 bases between. The CDR3 extends over 14 amino acids. The germline CDR1 and CDR2 sequences are LGHDT and YNNKEL (reference sequence). CDR3 DNA sequence: TGTGCCAGCAGTGCGAGGGGCATTTCCTACGAGCAGTACTTC. It encodes CASSARGISYEQYF.

This clonotype has a count of ten or more. V usage is TRBV7-8 and J usage is TRBJ2-5; possible D gene TRBD1, 6 bases. The CDR3 runs to 14 residues. Germline-derived CDR1 and CDR2 are SGHVS and FQNEAQ. V was shortened by 5 bases and J by 0 bases, with 10 bases between the two germline ends. The CDR3 is CASSPDRYQETQYF. The CDR3 nucleotides read TGTGCCAGCAGCCCAGACAGGTACCAAGAGACCCAGTACTTC. Full variable domain (remainder filled in from reference TRBV7-8 and TRBJ2-5): GAGVSQSPRYKVAKRGQDVALRCDPISGHVSLFWYQQALGQGPEFLTYFQNEAQLDKSGLPSDRFFAERPEGSVSTLKIQRTQQEDSAVYLCASSPDRYQETQYFGPGTRLLVL.

In its sample, this clonotype was seen many times. V usage is TRBV7-8 and J usage is TRBJ1-3; unclear D gene. The CDR3 length is 13 residues. Deletions cut 3 bases from V and 4 bases from J, with 7 bases between. Germline V gene data show CDR1 as SGHVS and CDR2 as FQNEAQ. The CDR3 DNA follows: TGTGCCAGCAGCTTCCTGGACGGAAACACCATATATTTT. It specifies CASSFLDGNTIYF.